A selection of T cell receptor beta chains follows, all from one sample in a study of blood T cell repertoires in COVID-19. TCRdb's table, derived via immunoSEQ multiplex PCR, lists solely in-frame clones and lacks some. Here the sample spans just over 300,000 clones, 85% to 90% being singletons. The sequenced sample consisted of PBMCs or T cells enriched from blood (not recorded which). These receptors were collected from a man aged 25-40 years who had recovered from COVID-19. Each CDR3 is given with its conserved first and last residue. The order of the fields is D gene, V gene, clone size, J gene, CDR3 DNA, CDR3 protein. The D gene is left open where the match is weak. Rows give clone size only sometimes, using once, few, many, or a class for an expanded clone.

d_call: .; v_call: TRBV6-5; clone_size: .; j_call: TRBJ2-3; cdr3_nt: TGTGCCAGCAGTTACTTGACAGTCGCTAGCACAGATACGCAGTATTTT; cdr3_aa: CASSYLTVASTDTQYF
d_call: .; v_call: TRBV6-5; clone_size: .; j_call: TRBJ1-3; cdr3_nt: TGTGCCAGCAGTACCTTAGAATCTGGAAACACCATATATTTT; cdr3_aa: CASSTLESGNTIYF
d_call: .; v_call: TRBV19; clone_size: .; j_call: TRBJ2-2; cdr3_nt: TGTGCCAGTAGTCTCAGGGATTACACCGGGGAGCTGTTTTTT; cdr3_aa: CASSLRDYTGELFF
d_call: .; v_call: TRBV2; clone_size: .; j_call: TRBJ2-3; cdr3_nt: TGTGCCAGCAGTGATTGGGACATCTCTAGCACAGATACGCAGTATTTT; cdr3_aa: CASSDWDISSTDTQYF
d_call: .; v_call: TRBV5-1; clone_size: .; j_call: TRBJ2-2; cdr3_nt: TGCGCCAGCAGTTACGTCAGGGGGACTGGCGGGGAGCTGTTTTTT; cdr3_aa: CASSYVRGTGGELFF
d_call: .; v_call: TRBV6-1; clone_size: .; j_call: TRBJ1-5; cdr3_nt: TGTGCCAGCAGTGACCGCGGCAGCAATCAGCCCCAGCATTTT; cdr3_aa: CASSDRGSNQPQHF
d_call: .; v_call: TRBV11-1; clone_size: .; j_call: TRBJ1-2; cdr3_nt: TGTGCCAGCAGCTCTGAGGGGACTCGGTATGGCTACACCTTC; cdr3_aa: CASSSEGTRYGYTF
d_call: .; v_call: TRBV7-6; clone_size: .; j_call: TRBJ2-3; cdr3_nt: TGTGCCAGCAGCTTAGATGCGGATACGCAGTATTTT; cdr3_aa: CASSLDADTQYF
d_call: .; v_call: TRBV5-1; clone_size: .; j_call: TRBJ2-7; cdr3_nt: TGCGCCAGCAGCTTGGACAGCATCTCCTACGAGCAGTACTTC; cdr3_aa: CASSLDSISYEQYF
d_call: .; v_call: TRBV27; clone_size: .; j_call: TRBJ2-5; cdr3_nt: TGTGCCAGCAGCTACGCCTCGAGAGAGACCCAGTACTTC; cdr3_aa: CASSYASRETQYF
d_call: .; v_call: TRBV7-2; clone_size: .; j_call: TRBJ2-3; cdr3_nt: TGTGCCAGCAGCCTTTATGGGCCAGGCACAGATACGCAGTATTTT; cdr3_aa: CASSLYGPGTDTQYF
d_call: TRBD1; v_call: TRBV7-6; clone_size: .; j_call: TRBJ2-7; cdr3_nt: TGTGCCAGCAGCCTGGACAGGGTCTACGAGCAGTACTTC; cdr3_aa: CASSLDRVYEQYF
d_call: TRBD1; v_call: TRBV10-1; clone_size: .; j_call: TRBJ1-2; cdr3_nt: TGCGCCAGCAGTGAGCTGAGGACAGGGTACGGCTACACCTTC; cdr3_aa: CASSELRTGYGYTF
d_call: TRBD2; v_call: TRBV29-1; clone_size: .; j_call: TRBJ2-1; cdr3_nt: TGCAGCGTTGATCCGACTAGCGGGAGTTCCTACAATGAGCAGTTCTTC; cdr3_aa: CSVDPTSGSSYNEQFF
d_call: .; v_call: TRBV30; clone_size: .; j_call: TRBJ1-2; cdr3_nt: TGTGCCTGGAGCGGGGGTAACTATGGCTACACCTTC; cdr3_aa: CAWSGGNYGYTF
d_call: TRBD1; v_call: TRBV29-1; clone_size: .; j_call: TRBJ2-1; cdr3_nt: TGCAGCGTTTTCGGGACAGGCGATACGACCGCCCCCTACAATGAGCAGTTCTTC; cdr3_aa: CSVFGTGDTTAPYNEQFF
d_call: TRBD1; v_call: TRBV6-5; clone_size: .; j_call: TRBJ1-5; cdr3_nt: TGTGCCAGCAGTTACTCCCGGGACAGCTCCAATCAGCCCCAGCATTTT; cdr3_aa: CASSYSRDSSNQPQHF
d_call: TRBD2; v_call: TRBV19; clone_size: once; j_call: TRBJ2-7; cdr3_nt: TGTGCCAGTAGTATAGGGGGGACTAGCGCTGAGAAGCAGTACTTC; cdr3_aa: CASSIGGTSAEKQYF
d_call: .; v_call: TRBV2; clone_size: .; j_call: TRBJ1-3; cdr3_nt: TGTGCCAGCAATAGAGGGGACTTAACTGGAAACACCATATATTTT; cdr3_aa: CASNRGDLTGNTIYF
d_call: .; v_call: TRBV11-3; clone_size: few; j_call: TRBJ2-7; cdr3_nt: TGTGCCAGCAGCTCTATAACCTATTCCTACGAGCAGTACTTC; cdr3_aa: CASSSITYSYEQYF
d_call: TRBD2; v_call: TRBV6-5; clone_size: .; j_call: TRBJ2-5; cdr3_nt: TGTGCCAGCAGGGGACTAGCGTCTAGGACCCAGTACTTC; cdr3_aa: CASRGLASRTQYF
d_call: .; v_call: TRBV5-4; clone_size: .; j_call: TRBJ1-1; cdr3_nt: TGTGCCAGCAGAAAACAGGGTTTGGACACTGAAGCTTTCTTT; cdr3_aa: CASRKQGLDTEAFF
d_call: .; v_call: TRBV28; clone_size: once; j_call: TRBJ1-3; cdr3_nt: TGTGCCAGCAGACTAAGGGGTAGTACTGGAAACACCATATATTTT; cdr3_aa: CASRLRGSTGNTIYF
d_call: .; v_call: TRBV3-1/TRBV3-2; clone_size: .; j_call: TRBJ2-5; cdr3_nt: TGTGCCAGCTCTAGACGGACACAAGAGACCCAGTACTTC; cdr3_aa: CASSRRTQETQYF
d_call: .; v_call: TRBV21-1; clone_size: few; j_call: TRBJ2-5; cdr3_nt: TGTGCCAGCGCCCCGGACAGGGATGCAGAGACCCAGTACTTC; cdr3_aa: CASAPDRDAETQYF
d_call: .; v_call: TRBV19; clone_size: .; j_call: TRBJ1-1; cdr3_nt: TGTGCCAGTAGTAGGGCCCTCCTGACTGAAGCTTTCTTT; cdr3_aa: CASSRALLTEAFF
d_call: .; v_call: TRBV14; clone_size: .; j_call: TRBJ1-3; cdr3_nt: TGTGCCAGCAGCCAAGAGCGTGTGGCAGGGACTGGAAACACCATATATTTT; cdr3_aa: CASSQERVAGTGNTIYF
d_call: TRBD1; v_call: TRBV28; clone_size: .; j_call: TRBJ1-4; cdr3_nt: TGTGCCAGCAGTTTAAGGACAGGGCTTGAAAAACTGTTTTTT; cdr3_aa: CASSLRTGLEKLFF
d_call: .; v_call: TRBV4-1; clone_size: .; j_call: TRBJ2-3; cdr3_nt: TGCGCCAGCAGCCAACTTAGGGTAGGGGCAGATACGCAGTATTTT; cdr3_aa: CASSQLRVGADTQYF
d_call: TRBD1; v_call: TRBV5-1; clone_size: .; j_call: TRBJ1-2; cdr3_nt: TGCGCCAGCAGCTTAGCCCCTCAGCAGGGGGCTAACTATGGCTACACCTTC; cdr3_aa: CASSLAPQQGANYGYTF
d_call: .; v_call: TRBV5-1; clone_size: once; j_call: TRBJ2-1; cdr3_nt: TGCGCCAGCAGCTGGGAACCGCATAGCGTCTCCTACAATGAGCAGTTCTTC; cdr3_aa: CASSWEPHSVSYNEQFF
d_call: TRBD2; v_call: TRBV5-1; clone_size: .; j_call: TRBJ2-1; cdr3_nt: TGCGCCAGCACAAGGTCTAGCGGGAGGGCCGTTACCTACAATGAGCAGTTCTTC; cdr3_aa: CASTRSSGRAVTYNEQFF
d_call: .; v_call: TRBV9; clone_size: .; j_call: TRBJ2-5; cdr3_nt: TGTGCCAGCAGCGTAAGGGAGGGGGAAGAGACCCAGTACTTC; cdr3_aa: CASSVREGEETQYF
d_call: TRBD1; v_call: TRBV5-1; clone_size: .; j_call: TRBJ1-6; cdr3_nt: TGCGCCAGCAGCTCATCCTTGGGGGACAGGCTGTATAATTCACCCCTCCACTTT; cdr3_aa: CASSSSLGDRLYNSPLHF
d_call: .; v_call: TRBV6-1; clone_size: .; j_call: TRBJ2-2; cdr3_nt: TGTGCCAGCAGTGAACGGCGGCGCGCGAACACCGGGGAGCTGTTTTTT; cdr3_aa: CASSERRRANTGELFF
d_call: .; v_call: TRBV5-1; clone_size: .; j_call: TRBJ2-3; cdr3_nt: TGCGCCAGCAGCCGACAGGCGGGGGGCACAGATACGCAGTATTTT; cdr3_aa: CASSRQAGGTDTQYF
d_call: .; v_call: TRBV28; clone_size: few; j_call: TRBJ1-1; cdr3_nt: TGTGCCAGCAGTTTAAGCCTTTCCGAAGCTTTCTTT; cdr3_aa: CASSLSLSEAFF
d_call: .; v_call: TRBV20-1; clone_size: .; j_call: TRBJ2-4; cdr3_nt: TGCAGTGCTAGTGAACTGGGACTAGCCAAAAACATTCAGTACTTC; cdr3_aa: CSASELGLAKNIQYF
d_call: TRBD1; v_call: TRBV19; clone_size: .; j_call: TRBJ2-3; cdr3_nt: TGTGCCAGTAGCCAGAGGACAGGGGCTAGCACAGATACGCAGTATTTT; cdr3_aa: CASSQRTGASTDTQYF
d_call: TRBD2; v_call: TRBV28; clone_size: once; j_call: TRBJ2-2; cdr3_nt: TGTGCCAGCAGGGAGCGGGGCGGGGAGCTGTTTTTT; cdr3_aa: CASRERGGELFF
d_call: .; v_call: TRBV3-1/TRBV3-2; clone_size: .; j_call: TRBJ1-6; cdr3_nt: TGTGCCAGCAGGCTAGGAGGATCACCCCTCCACTTT; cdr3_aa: CASRLGGSPLHF
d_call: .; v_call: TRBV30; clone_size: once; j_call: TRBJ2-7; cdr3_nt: TGTGCCTCAAAGACGGGGGTCCTCTCTAGAGAGCAGTACTTC; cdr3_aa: CASKTGVLSREQYF
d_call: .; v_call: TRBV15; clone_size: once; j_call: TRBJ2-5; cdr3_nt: TGTGCCACCAGCAGAGATCAACGGACACGGGAGACCCAGTACTTC; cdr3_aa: CATSRDQRTRETQYF
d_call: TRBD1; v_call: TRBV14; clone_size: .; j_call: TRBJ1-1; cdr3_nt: TGTGCCAGCAGCCAACCACAGGGGGCTAATGAAGCTTTCTTT; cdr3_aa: CASSQPQGANEAFF
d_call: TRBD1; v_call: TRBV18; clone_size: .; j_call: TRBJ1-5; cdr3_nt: TGTGCCAGCTCACCAACCTTAGCCAGGGGGATAGACAATCAGCCCCAGCATTTT; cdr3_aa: CASSPTLARGIDNQPQHF